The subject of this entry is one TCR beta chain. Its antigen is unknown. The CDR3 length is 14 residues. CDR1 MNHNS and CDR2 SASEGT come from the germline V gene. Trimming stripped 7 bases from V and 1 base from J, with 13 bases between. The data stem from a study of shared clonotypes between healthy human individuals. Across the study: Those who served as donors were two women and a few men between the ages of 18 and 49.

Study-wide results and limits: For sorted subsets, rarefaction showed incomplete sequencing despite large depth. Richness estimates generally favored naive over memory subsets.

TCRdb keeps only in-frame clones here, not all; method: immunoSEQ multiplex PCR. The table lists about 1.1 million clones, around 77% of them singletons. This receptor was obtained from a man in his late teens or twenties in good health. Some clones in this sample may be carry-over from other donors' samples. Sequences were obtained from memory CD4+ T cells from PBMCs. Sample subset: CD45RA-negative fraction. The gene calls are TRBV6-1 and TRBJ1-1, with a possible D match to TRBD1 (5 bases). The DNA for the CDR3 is TGTGCCAGCATTTCCGGACAAAAGAACACTGAAGCTTTCTTT. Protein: CASISGQKNTEAFF.